Listed below are T cell receptor beta chains from one sample, sequenced in a study of identical twins. TCRdb used MiXCR to reprocess the 5' RACE reads, holding one entry per CDR3 protein. This sample has fewer than 800,000 distinct CDR3 sequences, with roughly 7.2% found just once. The same specimen was also included in a second study, on yellow fever vaccine responses in identical twins.

Sequences were obtained from PBMCs. The receptors stem from a woman aged 18-29 years in good health. The CDR3 runs from the conserved cysteine through the conserved F or W. A D gene is named only where the DNA matches it firmly. Clone size is stated in some rows and not others, as once, few, many or a class when expanded.

abundance: many
v_gene: TRBV20-1
d_gene: .
j_gene: TRBJ1-6
CDR3aa: CSARDREDSYNSPLHF
CDR3nt: TGCAGTGCTAGAGACAGGGAGGATTCCTATAATTCACCCCTCCACTTT

abundance: .
v_gene: TRBV6-2/TRBV6-3
d_gene: .
j_gene: TRBJ2-4
CDR3aa: CASSYLGYSLAKNIQYF
CDR3nt: TGTGCCAGCAGTTACCTCGGGTACAGCCTAGCCAAAAACATTCAGTACTTC

abundance: many
v_gene: TRBV11-1
d_gene: TRBD2
j_gene: TRBJ2-1
CDR3aa: CASSLTERGLATSYNEQFF
CDR3nt: TGTGCCAGCAGCTTGACAGAAAGGGGACTAGCGACCTCCTACAATGAGCAGTTCTTC

abundance: few
v_gene: TRBV2
d_gene: .
j_gene: TRBJ2-1
CDR3aa: CASKGDNEQFF
CDR3nt: TGTGCCAGCAAGGGGGACAATGAGCAGTTCTTC

abundance: many
v_gene: TRBV3-1
d_gene: TRBD2
j_gene: TRBJ2-5
CDR3aa: CASSSLVAGVLETQYF
CDR3nt: TGTGCCAGCAGCTCCTTAGTAGCGGGAGTACTAGAGACCCAGTACTTC

abundance: many
v_gene: TRBV10-3
d_gene: TRBD1
j_gene: TRBJ2-3
CDR3aa: CAQSRQGAGDTQYF
CDR3nt: TGTGCCCAATCCCGACAGGGGGCGGGAGATACGCAGTATTTT

abundance: .
v_gene: TRBV20-1
d_gene: TRBD1
j_gene: TRBJ2-1
CDR3aa: CSAQQEDRTDGYNEQFF
CDR3nt: TGCAGTGCCCAGCAGGAGGACAGGACGGACGGTTACAATGAGCAGTTCTTC

abundance: many
v_gene: TRBV27
d_gene: .
j_gene: TRBJ2-3
CDR3aa: CASSSTRHTTSTDTQYF
CDR3nt: TGTGCCAGCAGCTCGACCCGGCATACCACTAGCACAGATACGCAGTATTTT

abundance: once
v_gene: TRBV3-1
d_gene: TRBD2
j_gene: TRBJ2-5
CDR3aa: CASSPPSGIRETQYF
CDR3nt: TGTGCCAGCAGCCCTCCTAGCGGGATAAGGGAGACCCAGTACTTC

abundance: few
v_gene: TRBV5-1
d_gene: TRBD2
j_gene: TRBJ2-5
CDR3aa: CASSSGTSGISIQETQYF
CDR3nt: TGCGCCAGCAGCTCGGGGACTAGCGGGATTAGCATCCAAGAGACCCAGTACTTC

abundance: many
v_gene: TRBV29-1
d_gene: TRBD2
j_gene: TRBJ2-3
CDR3aa: CSVEDGQRESTDTQYF
CDR3nt: TGCAGCGTTGAAGATGGGCAGCGGGAGTCCACAGATACGCAGTATTTT

abundance: many
v_gene: TRBV5-1
d_gene: .
j_gene: TRBJ2-2
CDR3aa: CASRVTATDTGELFF
CDR3nt: TGCGCCAGCAGAGTGACCGCTACCGACACCGGGGAGCTGTTTTTT

abundance: few
v_gene: TRBV19
d_gene: TRBD1
j_gene: TRBJ2-6
CDR3aa: CASSQGQGLSGANVLTF
CDR3nt: TGTGCCAGTAGCCAGGGACAGGGGCTCTCTGGGGCCAACGTCCTGACTTTC

abundance: few
v_gene: TRBV5-1
d_gene: .
j_gene: TRBJ2-7
CDR3aa: CASSLSQGTYEQYF
CDR3nt: TGCGCCAGCAGCTTGTCGCAGGGCACCTACGAGCAGTACTTC

abundance: few
v_gene: TRBV6-1
d_gene: .
j_gene: TRBJ2-4
CDR3aa: CASTPVNQAKNIQYF
CDR3nt: TGTGCCAGCACTCCCGTGAACCAAGCCAAAAACATTCAGTACTTC

abundance: few
v_gene: TRBV28
d_gene: TRBD2
j_gene: TRBJ2-5
CDR3aa: CASSPGRASGSLWFGTQYF
CDR3nt: TGTGCCAGCAGCCCCGGTAGGGCTAGCGGGAGTTTGTGGTTTGGGACCCAGTACTTC

abundance: .
v_gene: TRBV24-1
d_gene: .
j_gene: TRBJ2-2
CDR3aa: CATSDSAAGNPGELFF
CDR3nt: TGTGCCACCAGTGATTCGGCGGCTGGGAACCCCGGGGAGCTGTTTTTT

abundance: .
v_gene: TRBV2
d_gene: .
j_gene: TRBJ1-3
CDR3aa: CASSEAADSLDTIYF
CDR3nt: TGTGCCAGCAGTGAGGCTGCGGACAGTCTGGACACCATATATTTT

abundance: .
v_gene: TRBV20-1
d_gene: .
j_gene: TRBJ1-1
CDR3aa: CSADLPQGVVEAFF
CDR3nt: TGCAGTGCTGACCTACCTCAGGGAGTAGTTGAAGCTTTCTTT

abundance: few
v_gene: TRBV7-9
d_gene: .
j_gene: TRBJ2-2
CDR3aa: CASSGGLATGELFF
CDR3nt: TGTGCCAGCAGCGGGGGTCTTGCCACCGGGGAGCTGTTTTTT

abundance: .
v_gene: TRBV5-6
d_gene: .
j_gene: TRBJ1-1
CDR3aa: CASSFLSTGPNTEAFF
CDR3nt: TGTGCCAGCAGCTTTTTGAGTACAGGTCCGAACACTGAAGCTTTCTTT

abundance: .
v_gene: TRBV15
d_gene: .
j_gene: TRBJ2-1
CDR3aa: CATSKSWGGAHEQFF
CDR3nt: TGTGCCACCAGCAAGAGTTGGGGGGGGGCACATGAGCAGTTCTTC

abundance: .
v_gene: TRBV11-3
d_gene: TRBD2
j_gene: TRBJ2-5
CDR3aa: CASSKREGRETQYF
CDR3nt: TGTGCCAGCAGCAAGCGGGAGGGCCGTGAGACCCAGTACTTC

abundance: many
v_gene: TRBV5-1
d_gene: .
j_gene: TRBJ1-1
CDR3aa: CASSLHARGMNTEAFF
CDR3nt: TGCGCCAGCAGCTTGCATGCTCGGGGAATGAACACTGAAGCTTTCTTT

abundance: many
v_gene: TRBV18
d_gene: .
j_gene: TRBJ2-3
CDR3aa: CASSPRSSLEATDTQYF
CDR3nt: TGTGCCAGCTCACCACGGTCCAGTCTGGAGGCCACAGATACGCAGTATTTT

abundance: few
v_gene: TRBV20-1
d_gene: TRBD2
j_gene: TRBJ2-7
CDR3aa: CSARDLAAGDEQYF
CDR3nt: TGCAGTGCTAGAGATCTCGCGGCGGGGGACGAGCAGTACTTC

abundance: .
v_gene: TRBV6-1
d_gene: TRBD1
j_gene: TRBJ2-1
CDR3aa: CASYTGGHPLREQFF
CDR3nt: TGTGCCAGTTATACAGGGGGTCACCCCCTCAGAGAGCAGTTCTTC

abundance: few
v_gene: TRBV28
d_gene: .
j_gene: TRBJ2-7
CDR3aa: CASSFRGRISYEQYF
CDR3nt: TGTGCCAGCAGTTTTCGTGGGAGGATATCCTACGAGCAGTACTTC

abundance: few
v_gene: TRBV3-1
d_gene: TRBD1
j_gene: TRBJ1-1
CDR3aa: CATMAGGITEAFF
CDR3nt: TGTGCCACAATGGCAGGGGGCATCACTGAAGCTTTCTTT

abundance: many
v_gene: TRBV6-1
d_gene: .
j_gene: TRBJ2-2
CDR3aa: CASRRDGNTGELFF
CDR3nt: TGTGCCAGCAGGAGGGATGGCAACACCGGGGAGCTGTTTTTT

abundance: .
v_gene: TRBV7-2
d_gene: .
j_gene: TRBJ2-7
CDR3aa: CASSLEGQGMGKQYF
CDR3nt: TGTGCCAGCAGCTTAGAGGGGCAGGGGATGGGCAAGCAGTACTTC

abundance: few
v_gene: TRBV7-9
d_gene: .
j_gene: TRBJ2-7
CDR3aa: CASSPPPPFSYEQYF
CDR3nt: TGTGCCAGCAGCCCTCCCCCTCCTTTCTCCTACGAGCAGTACTTC

abundance: many
v_gene: TRBV4-1
d_gene: TRBD1
j_gene: TRBJ2-6
CDR3aa: CASSQAGTALSGANVLTF
CDR3nt: TGCGCCAGCAGCCAAGCCGGGACAGCCCTGTCTGGGGCCAACGTCCTGACTTTC